The 18 T cell receptor beta chains below come from one sample, sequenced in a study of blood T cell repertoires in COVID-19. Profiling relied on immunoSEQ multiplex PCR, and the TCRdb table lists in-frame clones only, not all of them. The sample includes about 110,000 clones, about 83% seen only once; the top ten take about 4%. The sequenced material came from peripheral blood. The receptors stem from a woman in her 70s with acute or convalescent COVID-19.

The V and J genes are TRBV6-5 and TRBJ2-3; tentative D call: TRBD1 (6 bases). Trimming cost V 7 bases and J 4 bases, with 12 bases left between them. The V gene's germline CDR1 is MNHEY and CDR2 SVGAGI. The CDR3 is made up of 13 amino acids. CDR3 amino acids: CASNRQVADTQYF. Here the CDR3 DNA reads TGTGCCAGCAATCGACAGGTGGCAGATACGCAGTATTTT.

This clone appeared a few times. The chain is built from TRBV29-1 and TRBJ1-5, with 7 bases aligning to TRBD1. CDR3 length: 14 residues. V lost 4 bases to trimming and J lost 1 base; unmatched junction nucleotides: 4. The germline V gene has CDR1 SQVTM and CDR2 ANQGSEA. The CDR3 reads CSVVLGQSNQPQHF. Written as DNA, the CDR3 is TGCAGCGTTGTGCTGGGACAGAGCAATCAGCCCCAGCATTTT.

The chain recombines TRBV14 with TRBJ1-2, with 7 bases aligning to TRBD1. The V gene's germline CDR1 is SGHDN and CDR2 FVKESK. The V segment lost 3 bases and the J segment 7 bases; nucleotides outside the gene matches: 11. The CDR3 length is 15 residues. The CDR3 nucleotides are TGTGCCAGCAGCCACTCTGGACAGGAAAGGCTTGGCTACACCTTC. This gives the protein CASSHSGQERLGYTF. The variable domain in full, with the rest retrieved from reference TRBV14 and TRBJ1-2, is EAGVTQFPSHSVIEKGQTVTLRCDPISGHDNLYWYRRVMGKEIKFLLHFVKESKQDESGMPNNRFLAERTGGTYSTLKVQPAELEDSGVYFCASSHSGQERLGYTFGSGTRLTVV.

The rearrangement links TRBV7-9 to TRBJ2-7, with D perhaps TRBD1 (6 bases). The CDR3 loop spans 13 amino acids. The germline V gene has CDR1 SEHNR and CDR2 FQNEAQ (reference sequence). The ends were cut back, 4 bases at V and 3 bases at J, with 10 bases in the middle. The CDR3 loop reads CASSSQGIYEQYV. CDR3 sequence (DNA): TGTGCCAGCAGCTCACAGGGTATCTACGAGCAGTACGTC.

This chain uses TRBV19 with TRBJ2-2, with D perhaps TRBD2 (6 bases). Germline-derived CDR1 and CDR2 are LNHDA and SQIVND (reference sequence). V was trimmed by 3 bases and J by 5 bases, leaving 10 bases between them. The CDR3 runs to 14 residues. CDR3 coding DNA: TGTGCCAGTAGTATCCTTGGGGGGACCGGGGAGCTGTTTTTT. As protein: CASSILGGTGELFF. Looking up the rest from reference TRBV19 and TRBJ2-2 gives the full variable domain: DGGITQSPKYLFRKEGQNVTLSCEQNLNHDAMYWYRQDPGQGLRLIYYSQIVNDFQKGDIAEGYSVSREKKESFPLTVTSAQKNPTAFYLCASSILGGTGELFFGEGSRLTVL.

CDR3 amino acids: CASSRSGGDYGYTF. The DNA of the CDR3 is TGTGCCAGCAGCCGTTCGGGGGGCGACTATGGCTACACCTTC. The genes are TRBV7-9 and TRBJ1-2, with a tentative D call TRBD1 (6 bases). CDR3 size: 14 residues. The ends were cut back, 5 bases at V and 3 bases at J, with 13 bases in the middle. In germline, CDR1 is SEHNR, CDR2 FQNEAQ (reference sequence).

Points on this clone: Other DNA sequences of this sample code for an identical CDR3. The chain couples TRBV2 to TRBJ1-5; 9 bases agree with TRBD1. Germline V gives CDR1 SNHLY, CDR2 FYNNEI. This CDR3 is 13 amino acids long. V was pared by 4 bases and J by 7 bases, with 2 bases of the junction left unmatched. CDR3 protein: CASSGTGDQPQHF. Here the CDR3 DNA reads TGTGCCAGCAGTGGGACAGGGGACCAGCCCCAGCATTTT.

The V call is TRBV7-6, the J call TRBJ1-2, with 9 bases matching TRBD1. Germline CDR1 is SGHVS and CDR2 is FNYEAQ. V was clipped by 3 bases and J by 6 bases; unmatched bases: 2. The length of the CDR3 is 13 residues. The CDR3 bases are TGTGCCAGCAGCTTCGGACAGGGGAATGGCTACACCTTC. This encodes CASSFGQGNGYTF.

This sequence joins TRBV19 and TRBJ2-3; 11 bases align to TRBD2. Germline V gene sequence: CDR1 LNHDA, CDR2 SQIVND (reference sequence). V lost 10 bases and J lost 4; bases outside the gene matches: 4. This CDR3 has 13 amino acids. CDR3 region: CAIGTSGSDTQYF. In DNA, the CDR3 is TGTGCCATCGGGACTAGCGGATCAGATACGCAGTATTTT.

The rearrangement uses TRBV24-1 and TRBJ1-5, with 7 positions matching TRBD1. Germline V CDR1 and CDR2: KGHDR, SFDVKD. This CDR3 is built from 17 residues. Germline trimming cut 3 bases from V and 3 bases from J; bases unmatched to any gene: 10. The CDR3 region has the DNA TGTGCCACCAGTGATCCCGCGACAGGGCCCTTCAATCAGCCCCAGCATTTT. Protein sequence: CATSDPATGPFNQPQHF.

This chain uses TRBV10-3 with TRBJ1-2; tentatively, D is TRBD1 (6 bases). V was shortened by 5 bases and J by 8 bases, with 15 bases between the two germline ends. This CDR3 comprises 13 residues. From germline, CDR1 is ENHRY and CDR2 SYGVKD. The DNA for the CDR3 is TGTGCCATCAGTCCAACAGGGTATGGAGGCTACACCTTC. Its translation is CAISPTGYGGYTF.

The V and J genes are TRBV29-1 and TRBJ2-2; D gene uncertain. The germline V gene has CDR1 SQVTM and CDR2 ANQGSEA. The CDR3 has 13 residues. Trimming removed 6 bases from V and 0 bases from J, with 8 bases in between. CDR3 in amino acids: CSVDTANTGELFF. The CDR3 DNA reads TGCAGCGTCGACACTGCGAACACCGGGGAGCTGTTTTTT.

This clone was counted a few times. The rearrangement links TRBV7-3 to TRBJ2-1; 9 bases are shared with TRBD2. CDR3 length: 19 residues. V gave up 0 bases and J gave up 0 bases; unmatched junction bases: 9. Germline CDR1 reads SGHTA; CDR2 reads FQGTGA. For the CDR3, the DNA is TGTGCCAGCAGCTTAACTAGCGGACTAGCGACTAGCTCCTACAATGAGCAGTTCTTC. Translated, it gives CASSLTSGLATSSYNEQFF.

This chain joins TRBV4-1 and TRBJ1-2, with 10 nucleotides matching TRBD1. The V and J ends lost 4 bases and 3 bases, in that order; junction bases with no gene match: 2. Germline V lookup: CDR1 MGHRA, CDR2 YSYEKL. The CDR3 length is 14 residues. CDR3 residues: CASSPGQGHYGYTF. CDR3 in DNA: TGCGCCAGCAGCCCGGGACAGGGGCACTATGGCTACACCTTC.

This clone was recorded a few times. The genes are TRBV20-1 and TRBJ1-1; D possibly corresponds to TRBD1 (5 bases). The germline CDR1 and CDR2 sequences are DFQATT and SNEGSKA (reference sequence). This CDR3 contains 13 residues. V lost 3 bases and J 6 bases, leaving 14 bases between the germline ends. The CDR3 loop is CSASRQGNSEAFF. DNA of the CDR3: TGCAGTGCTAGTCGTCAGGGAAACTCTGAAGCTTTCTTT.

This rearrangement joins TRBV5-1 to TRBJ2-3, with a tentative D call TRBD2 (7 bases). The V end was cut by 4 bases, the J end by 5 bases, with 17 bases between. Germline CDR1 is SGHRS and CDR2 is YFSETQ. The CDR3 has 15 amino acids. CDR3 nucleotide sequence: TGCGCCAGCAGCCTGGCCGTGGGGGGGCGAGATACGCAGTATTTT. Translating it yields CASSLAVGGRDTQYF. The full variable domain, rest sourced from reference TRBV5-1 and TRBJ2-3, is KAGVTQTPRYLIKTRGQQVTLSCSPISGHRSVSWYQQTPGQGLQFLFEYFSETQRNKGNFPGRFSGRQFSNSRSEMNVSTLELGDSALYLCASSLAVGGRDTQYFGPGTRLTVL.

This chain links TRBV6-5 with TRBJ1-2; 8 bases are a match to TRBD1. The CDR3 length is 14 residues. Trimming took 2 bases from V and 8 from J; bases not matched to a gene: 7. Germline CDR1 reads MNHEY; CDR2 reads SVGAGI. The CDR3 nucleotides read TGTGCCAGCAGTTACCGGGCAGGGGGCTACGGCTACACCTTC. Its protein is CASSYRAGGYGYTF.

The gene calls are TRBV27 and TRBJ1-4, with D tentatively TRBD1 (5 bases). Trimming removed 6 bases at V and 4 bases at J, with 18 bases between. The CDR3 loop spans 16 amino acids. From germline, CDR1 is MNHEY and CDR2 SMNVEV (reference sequence). CDR3 in DNA: TGTGCCAGCAGCCCTTTCCGACAGACAAATAATGAAAAACTGTTTTTT. Translating it yields CASSPFRQTNNEKLFF. The full variable domain, its missing parts supplied by reference TRBV27 and TRBJ1-4, is EAQVTQNPRYLITVTGKKLTVTCSQNMNHEYMSWYRQDPGLGLRQIYYSMNVEVTDKGDVPEGYKVSRKEKRNFPLILESPSPNQTSLYFCASSPFRQTNNEKLFFGSGTQLSVL.